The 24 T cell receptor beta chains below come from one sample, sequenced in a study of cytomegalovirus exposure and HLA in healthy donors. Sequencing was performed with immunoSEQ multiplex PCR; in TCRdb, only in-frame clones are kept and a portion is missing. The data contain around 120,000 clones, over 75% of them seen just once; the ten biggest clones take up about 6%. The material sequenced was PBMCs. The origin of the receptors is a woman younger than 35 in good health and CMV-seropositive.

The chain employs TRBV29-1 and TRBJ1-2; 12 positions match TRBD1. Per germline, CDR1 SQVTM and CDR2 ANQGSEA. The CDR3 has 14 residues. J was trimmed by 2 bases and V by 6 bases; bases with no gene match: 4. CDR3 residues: CSVGQGAGNYGYTF. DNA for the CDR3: TGCAGCGTGGGACAGGGGGCTGGAAACTATGGCTACACCTTC.

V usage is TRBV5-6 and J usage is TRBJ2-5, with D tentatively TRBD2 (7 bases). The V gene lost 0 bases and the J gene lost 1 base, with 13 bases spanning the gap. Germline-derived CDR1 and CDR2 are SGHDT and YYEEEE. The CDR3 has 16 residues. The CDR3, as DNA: TGTGCCAGCAGCTTGGACGGGGGGCACGGCCAAGAGACCCAGTACTTC. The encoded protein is CASSLDGGHGQETQYF.

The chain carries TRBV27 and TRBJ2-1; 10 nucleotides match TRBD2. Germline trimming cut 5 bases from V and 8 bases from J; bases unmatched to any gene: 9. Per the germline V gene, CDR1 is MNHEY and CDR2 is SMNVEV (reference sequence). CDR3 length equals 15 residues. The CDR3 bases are TGTGCCAGCAGTCCAACTAGCGGGGTATTTTATGAGCAGTTCTTC. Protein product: CASSPTSGVFYEQFF.

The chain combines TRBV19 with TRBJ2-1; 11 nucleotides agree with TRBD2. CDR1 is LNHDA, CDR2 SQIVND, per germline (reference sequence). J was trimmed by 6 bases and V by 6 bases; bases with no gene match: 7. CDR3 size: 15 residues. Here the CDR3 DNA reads TGTGCCAGTAGGGTAATAGCGGGGGGGTCCAATGAGCAGTTCTTC. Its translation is CASRVIAGGSNEQFF.

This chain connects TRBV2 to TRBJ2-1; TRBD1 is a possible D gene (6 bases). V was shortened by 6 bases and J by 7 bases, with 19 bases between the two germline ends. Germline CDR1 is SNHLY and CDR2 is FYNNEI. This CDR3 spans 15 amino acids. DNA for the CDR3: TGTGCCAGCAGCACTACAGGGCTACTAGTGAATGAGCAGTTCTTC. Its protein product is CASSTTGLLVNEQFF.

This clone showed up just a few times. CDR3: CASSQQETQYF. The CDR3 DNA sequence: TGTGCCAGCAGCCAACAAGAGACCCAGTACTTC. This chain uses TRBV6-6 with TRBJ2-5, with no clear D. Deletions cut 6 bases from V and 2 bases from J, with 4 bases between. Germline-derived CDR1 and CDR2 are MNHNY and SVGAGI (reference sequence). This CDR3 contains 11 residues.

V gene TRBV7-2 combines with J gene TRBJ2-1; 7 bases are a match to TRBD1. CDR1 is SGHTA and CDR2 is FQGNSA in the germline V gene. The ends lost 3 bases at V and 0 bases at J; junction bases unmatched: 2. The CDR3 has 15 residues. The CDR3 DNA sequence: TGTGCCAGCAGCTTGACAGGGCCCTCCTACAATGAGCAGTTCTTC. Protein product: CASSLTGPSYNEQFF.

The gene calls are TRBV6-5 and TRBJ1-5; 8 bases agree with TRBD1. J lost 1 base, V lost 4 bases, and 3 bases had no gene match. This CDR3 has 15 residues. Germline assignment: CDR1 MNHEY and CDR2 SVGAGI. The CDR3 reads CASSSDRASNQPQHF. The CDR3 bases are TGTGCCAGCAGTTCGGACAGGGCAAGCAATCAGCCCCAGCATTTT.

CDR3 region: CASSQDRFYGYTF. The CDR3 DNA follows: TGTGCCAGCAGCCAGGACAGATTCTATGGCTACACCTTC. The rearrangement joins TRBV7-8 to TRBJ1-2; possibly TRBD1 for D (6 bases). V lost 5 bases and J lost 4, with 11 bases in between. The CDR3 has 13 amino acids. Germline lookup yields CDR1 SGHVS and CDR2 FQNEAQ.

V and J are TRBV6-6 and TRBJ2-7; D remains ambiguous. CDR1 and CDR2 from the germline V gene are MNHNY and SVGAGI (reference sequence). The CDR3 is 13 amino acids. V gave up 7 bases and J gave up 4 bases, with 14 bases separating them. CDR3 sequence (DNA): TGTGCCAGCAAAGGCGTGCAGGCATACGAGCAGTACTTC. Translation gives CASKGVQAYEQYF.

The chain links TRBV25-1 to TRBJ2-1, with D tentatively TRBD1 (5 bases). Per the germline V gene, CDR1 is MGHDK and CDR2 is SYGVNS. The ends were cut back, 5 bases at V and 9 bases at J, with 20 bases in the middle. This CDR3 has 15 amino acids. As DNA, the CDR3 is TGTGCCAGCAGTCCCCCTAGGGGATCGGGCAGTGAGCAGTTCTTC. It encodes CASSPPRGSGSEQFF.

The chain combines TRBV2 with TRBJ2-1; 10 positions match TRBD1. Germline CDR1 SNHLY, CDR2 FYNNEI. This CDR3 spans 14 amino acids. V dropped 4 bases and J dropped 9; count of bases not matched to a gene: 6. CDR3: CASSATGGMGEQFF. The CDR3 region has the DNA TGTGCCAGCAGTGCGACAGGGGGCATGGGTGAGCAGTTCTTC.

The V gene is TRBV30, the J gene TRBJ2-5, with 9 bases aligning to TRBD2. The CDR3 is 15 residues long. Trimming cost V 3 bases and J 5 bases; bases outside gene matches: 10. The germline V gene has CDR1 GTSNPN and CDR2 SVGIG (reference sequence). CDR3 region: CAWRVSGGQLETQYF. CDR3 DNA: TGTGCCTGGAGGGTTAGCGGGGGCCAGTTGGAGACCCAGTACTTC.

The CDR3 region has the DNA TGTGCCAGCAGCGGGGCGTCAGGGGTCTATGGCTACACCTTC. The encoded protein is CASSGASGVYGYTF. The chain is built from TRBV21-1 and TRBJ1-2; the table's D call TRBD1 went unverified against the DNA. TRBV21-1 is a recognized pseudogene. The CDR3 loop spans 14 amino acids.

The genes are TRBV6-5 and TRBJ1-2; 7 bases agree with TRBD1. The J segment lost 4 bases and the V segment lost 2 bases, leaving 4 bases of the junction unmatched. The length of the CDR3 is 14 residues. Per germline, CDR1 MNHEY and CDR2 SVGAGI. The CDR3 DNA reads TGTGCCAGCAGTTACGAGCGACAGGGCTATGGCTACACCTTC. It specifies CASSYERQGYGYTF.

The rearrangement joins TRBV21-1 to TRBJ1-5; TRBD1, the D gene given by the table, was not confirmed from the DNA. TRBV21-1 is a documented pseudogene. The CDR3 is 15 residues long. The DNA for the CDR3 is TGTGCCAGCAGCAATCGGACAGGCCCCAATCAGCCCCAGCATTTT. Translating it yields CASSNRTGPNQPQHF.

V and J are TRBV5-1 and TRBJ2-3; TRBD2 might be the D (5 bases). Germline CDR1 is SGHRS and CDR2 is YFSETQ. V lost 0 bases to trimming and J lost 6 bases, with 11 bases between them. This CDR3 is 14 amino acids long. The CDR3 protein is CASSLGWERDTQYF. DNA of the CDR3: TGCGCCAGCAGCTTGGGGTGGGAGAGGGATACGCAGTATTTT.

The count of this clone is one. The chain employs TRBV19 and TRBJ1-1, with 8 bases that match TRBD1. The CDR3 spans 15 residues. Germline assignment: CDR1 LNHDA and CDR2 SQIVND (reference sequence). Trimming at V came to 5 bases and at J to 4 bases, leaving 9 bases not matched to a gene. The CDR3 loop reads CASSRQGLLGTEAFF. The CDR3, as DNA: TGTGCCAGTAGTCGACAGGGGCTACTCGGCACTGAAGCTTTCTTT. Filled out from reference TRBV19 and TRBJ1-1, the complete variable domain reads DGGITQSPKYLFRKEGQNVTLSCEQNLNHDAMYWYRQDPGQGLRLIYYSQIVNDFQKGDIAEGYSVSREKKESFPLTVTSAQKNPTAFYLCASSRQGLLGTEAFFGQGTRLTVV.

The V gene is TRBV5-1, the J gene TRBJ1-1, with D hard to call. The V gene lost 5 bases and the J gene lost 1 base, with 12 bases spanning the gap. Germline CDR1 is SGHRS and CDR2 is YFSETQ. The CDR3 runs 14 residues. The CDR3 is CASSSRRENTEAFF. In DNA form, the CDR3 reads TGCGCCAGCAGTTCCCGGAGGGAGAACACTGAAGCTTTCTTT.

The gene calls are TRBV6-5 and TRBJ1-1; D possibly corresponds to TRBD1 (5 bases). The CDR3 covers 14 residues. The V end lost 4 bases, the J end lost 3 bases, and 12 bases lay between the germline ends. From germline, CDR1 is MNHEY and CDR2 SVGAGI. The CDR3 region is CASSSGGPYTEAFF. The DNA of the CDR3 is TGTGCCAGCAGTTCCGGGGGACCGTACACTGAAGCTTTCTTT.

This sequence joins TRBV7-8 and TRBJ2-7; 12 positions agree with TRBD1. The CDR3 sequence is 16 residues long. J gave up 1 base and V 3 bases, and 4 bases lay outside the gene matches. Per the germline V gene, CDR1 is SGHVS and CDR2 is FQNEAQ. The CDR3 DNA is TGTGCCAGCAGCTTGGGGACAGGGGGCATATCCTACGAGCAGTACTTC. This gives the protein CASSLGTGGISYEQYF.

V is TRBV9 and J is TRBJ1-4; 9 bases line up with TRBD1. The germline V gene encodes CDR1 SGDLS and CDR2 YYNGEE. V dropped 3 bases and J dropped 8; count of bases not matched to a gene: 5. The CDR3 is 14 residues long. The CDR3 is CASSAGQGREKLFF. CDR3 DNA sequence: TGTGCCAGCAGCGCCGGACAGGGGAGGGAAAAACTGTTTTTT.

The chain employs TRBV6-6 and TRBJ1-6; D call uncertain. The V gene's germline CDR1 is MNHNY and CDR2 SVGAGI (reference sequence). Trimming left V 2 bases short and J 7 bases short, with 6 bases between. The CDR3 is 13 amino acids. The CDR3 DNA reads TGTGCCAGCAGTTACCGTGGCAATTCACCCCTCCACTTT. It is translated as CASSYRGNSPLHF.

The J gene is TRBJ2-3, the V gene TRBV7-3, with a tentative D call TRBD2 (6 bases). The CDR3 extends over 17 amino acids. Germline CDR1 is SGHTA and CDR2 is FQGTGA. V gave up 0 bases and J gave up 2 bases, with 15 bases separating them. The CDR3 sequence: CASSLTGLGRFTDTQYF. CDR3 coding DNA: TGTGCCAGCAGCTTAACGGGACTTGGACGGTTCACAGATACGCAGTATTTT.